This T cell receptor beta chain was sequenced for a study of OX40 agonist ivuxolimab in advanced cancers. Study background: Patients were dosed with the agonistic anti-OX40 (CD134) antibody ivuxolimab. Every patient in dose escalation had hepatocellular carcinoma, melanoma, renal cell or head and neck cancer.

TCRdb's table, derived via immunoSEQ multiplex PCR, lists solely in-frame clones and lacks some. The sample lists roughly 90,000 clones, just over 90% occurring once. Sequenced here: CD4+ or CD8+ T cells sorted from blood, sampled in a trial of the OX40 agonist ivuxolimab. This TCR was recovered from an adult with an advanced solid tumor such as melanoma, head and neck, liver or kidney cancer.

The CDR3 loop is CASSEDRATMGYTF. The CDR3 DNA follows: TGTGCCAGCAGTGAGGACAGGGCGACTATGGGCTACACCTTC. The chain couples TRBV28 to TRBJ1-2; TRBD1 aligns across 8 bases. The CDR3 contains 14 residues. Germline values: CDR1 MDHEN, CDR2 SYDVKM. J was trimmed by 8 bases and V by 5 bases; bases with no gene match: 10.